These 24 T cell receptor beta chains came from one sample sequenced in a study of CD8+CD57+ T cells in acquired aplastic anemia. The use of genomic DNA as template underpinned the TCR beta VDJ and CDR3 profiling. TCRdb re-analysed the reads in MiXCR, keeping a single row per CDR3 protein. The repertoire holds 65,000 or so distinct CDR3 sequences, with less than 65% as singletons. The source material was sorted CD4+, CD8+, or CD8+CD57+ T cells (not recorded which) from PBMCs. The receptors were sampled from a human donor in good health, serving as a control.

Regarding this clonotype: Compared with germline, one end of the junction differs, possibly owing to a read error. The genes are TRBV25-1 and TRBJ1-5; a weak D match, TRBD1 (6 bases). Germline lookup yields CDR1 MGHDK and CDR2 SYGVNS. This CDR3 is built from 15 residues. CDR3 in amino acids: CASSGWGQSNQPQHF. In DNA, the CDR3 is TGTGCCAGTAGTGGTTGGGGGCAGAGCAATCAGCCCCAGCATTTT. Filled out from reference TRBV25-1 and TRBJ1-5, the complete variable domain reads EADIYQTPRYLVIGTGKKITLECSQTMGHDKMYWYQQDPGMELHLIHYSYGVNSTEKGDLSSESTVSRIRTEHFPLTLESARPSHTSQYLCASSGWGQSNQPQHFGDGTRLSIL.

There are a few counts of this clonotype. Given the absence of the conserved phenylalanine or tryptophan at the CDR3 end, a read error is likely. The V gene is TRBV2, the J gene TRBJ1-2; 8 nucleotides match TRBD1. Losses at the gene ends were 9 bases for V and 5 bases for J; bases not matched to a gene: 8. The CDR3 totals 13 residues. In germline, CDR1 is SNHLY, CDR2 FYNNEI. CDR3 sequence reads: CARTGTGTYGYTH. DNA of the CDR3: TGTGCCAGAACCGGGACAGGCACATATGGCTACACCCAC.

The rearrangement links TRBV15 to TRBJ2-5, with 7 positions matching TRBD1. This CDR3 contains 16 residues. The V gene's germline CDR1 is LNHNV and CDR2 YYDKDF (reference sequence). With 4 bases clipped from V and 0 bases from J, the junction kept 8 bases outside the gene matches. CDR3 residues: CATSKYHTGDQETQYF. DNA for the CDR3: TGTGCCACCAGCAAGTACCACACAGGGGACCAAGAGACCCAGTACTTC.

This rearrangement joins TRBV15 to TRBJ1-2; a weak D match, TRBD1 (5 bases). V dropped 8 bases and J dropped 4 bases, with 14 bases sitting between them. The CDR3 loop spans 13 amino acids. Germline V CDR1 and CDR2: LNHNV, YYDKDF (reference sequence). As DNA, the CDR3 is TGTGCCACCGGGGCAGGGAGGACCTATGGCTACACCTTC. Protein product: CATGAGRTYGYTF. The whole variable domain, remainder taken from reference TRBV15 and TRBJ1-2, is DAMVIQNPRYQVTQFGKPVTLSCSQTLNHNVMYWYQQKSSQAPKLLFHYYDKDFNNEADTPDNFQSRRPNTSFCFLDIRSPGLGDTAMYLCATGAGRTYGYTFGSGTRLTVV.

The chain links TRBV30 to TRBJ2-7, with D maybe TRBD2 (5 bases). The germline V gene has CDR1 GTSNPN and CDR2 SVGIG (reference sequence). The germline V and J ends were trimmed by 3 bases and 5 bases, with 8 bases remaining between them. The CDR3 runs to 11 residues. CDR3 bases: TGTGCCTGGAGCGGGATCCACGAGCAGTACTTC. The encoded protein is CAWSGIHEQYF.

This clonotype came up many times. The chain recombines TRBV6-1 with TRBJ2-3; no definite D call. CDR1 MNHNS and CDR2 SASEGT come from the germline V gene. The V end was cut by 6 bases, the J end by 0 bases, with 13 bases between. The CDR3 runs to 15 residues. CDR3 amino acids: CASSRWGSSTDTQYF. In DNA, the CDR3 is TGTGCCAGCAGCCGGTGGGGTTCTAGCACAGATACGCAGTATTTT.

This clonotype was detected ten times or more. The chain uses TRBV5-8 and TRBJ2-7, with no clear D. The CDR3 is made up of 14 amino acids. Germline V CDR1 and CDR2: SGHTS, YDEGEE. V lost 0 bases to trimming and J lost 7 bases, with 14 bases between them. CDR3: CASSLAKTLGEQYF. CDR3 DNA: TGTGCCAGCAGCTTGGCTAAGACCCTGGGGGAGCAGTACTTC.

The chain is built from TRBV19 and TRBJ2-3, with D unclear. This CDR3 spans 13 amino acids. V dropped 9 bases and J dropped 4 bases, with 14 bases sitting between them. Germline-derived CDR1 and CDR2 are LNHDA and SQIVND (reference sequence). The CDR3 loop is CASSLMAPDTQYF. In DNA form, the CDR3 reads TGTGCCAGCAGCTTAATGGCCCCAGATACGCAGTATTTT.

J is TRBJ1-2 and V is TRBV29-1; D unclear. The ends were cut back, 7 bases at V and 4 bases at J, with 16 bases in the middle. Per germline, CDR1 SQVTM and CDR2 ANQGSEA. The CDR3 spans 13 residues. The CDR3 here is CSANVVAGYGYTF. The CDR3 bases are TGCAGCGCCAATGTGGTGGCGGGCTATGGCTACACCTTC.

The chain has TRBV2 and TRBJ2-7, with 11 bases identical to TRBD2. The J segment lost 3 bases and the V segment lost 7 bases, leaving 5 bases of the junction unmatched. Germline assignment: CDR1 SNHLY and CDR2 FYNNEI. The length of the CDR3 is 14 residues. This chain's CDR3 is CASTLAGGNYEQYV. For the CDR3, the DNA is TGTGCCAGCACGTTAGCGGGAGGGAACTACGAGCAGTACGTC.

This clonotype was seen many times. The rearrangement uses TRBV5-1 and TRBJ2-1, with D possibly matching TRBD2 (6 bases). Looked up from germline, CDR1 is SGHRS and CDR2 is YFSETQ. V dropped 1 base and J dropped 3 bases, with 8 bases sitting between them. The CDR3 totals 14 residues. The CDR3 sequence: CASSLPGSYNEQFF. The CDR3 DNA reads TGCGCCAGCAGCTTGCCCGGGAGCTACAATGAGCAGTTCTTC. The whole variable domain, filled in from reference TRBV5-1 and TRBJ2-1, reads KAGVTQTPRYLIKTRGQQVTLSCSPISGHRSVSWYQQTPGQGLQFLFEYFSETQRNKGNFPGRFSGRQFSNSRSEMNVSTLELGDSALYLCASSLPGSYNEQFFGPGTRLTVL.

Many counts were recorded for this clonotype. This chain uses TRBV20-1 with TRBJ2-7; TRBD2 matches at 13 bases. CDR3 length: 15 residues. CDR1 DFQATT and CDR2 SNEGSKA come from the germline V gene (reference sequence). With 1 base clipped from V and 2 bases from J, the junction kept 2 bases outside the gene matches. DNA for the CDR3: TGCAGTGCTAGAGCCGGGACTAGCGGGACCTACGAGCAGTACTTC. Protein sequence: CSARAGTSGTYEQYF.

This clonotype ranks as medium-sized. Here the CDR3 reads CSADGHSGYEQYF. The CDR3 region has the DNA TGCAGTGCTGACGGACATTCCGGCTACGAGCAGTACTTC. V usage is TRBV20-1 and J usage is TRBJ2-7; tentative D call: TRBD1 (5 bases). V lost 5 bases to trimming and J lost 3 bases, with 14 bases between them. The CDR3 length is 13 residues. The germline V gene encodes CDR1 DFQATT and CDR2 SNEGSKA (reference sequence).

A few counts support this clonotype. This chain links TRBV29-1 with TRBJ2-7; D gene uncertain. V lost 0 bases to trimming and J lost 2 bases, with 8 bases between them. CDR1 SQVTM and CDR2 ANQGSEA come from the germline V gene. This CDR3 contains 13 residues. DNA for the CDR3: TGCAGCGTTGAAGAGAGCGAGCCCTACGAGCAGTACTTC. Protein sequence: CSVEESEPYEQYF.

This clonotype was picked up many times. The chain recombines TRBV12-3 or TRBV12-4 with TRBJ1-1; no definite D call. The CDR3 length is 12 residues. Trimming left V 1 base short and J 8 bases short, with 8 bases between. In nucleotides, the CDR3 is TGTGCCAGCAGTTTAGTACGGCGGGAAGCTTTCTTT. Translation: CASSLVRREAFF.

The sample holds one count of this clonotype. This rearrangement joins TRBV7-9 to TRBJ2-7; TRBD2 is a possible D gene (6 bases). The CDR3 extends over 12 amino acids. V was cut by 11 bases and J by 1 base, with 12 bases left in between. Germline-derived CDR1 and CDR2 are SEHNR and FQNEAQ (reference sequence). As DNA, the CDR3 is TGTGCCGCCACGGGACTTTCCTACGAGCAGTACTTC. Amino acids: CAATGLSYEQYF.

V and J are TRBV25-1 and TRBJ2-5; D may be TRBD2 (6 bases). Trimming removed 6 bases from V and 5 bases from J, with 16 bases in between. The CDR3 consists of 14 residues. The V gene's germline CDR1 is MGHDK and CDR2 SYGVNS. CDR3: CASSQGAGLETQYF. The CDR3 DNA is TGTGCCAGCAGCCAAGGGGCGGGGTTGGAGACCCAGTACTTC.

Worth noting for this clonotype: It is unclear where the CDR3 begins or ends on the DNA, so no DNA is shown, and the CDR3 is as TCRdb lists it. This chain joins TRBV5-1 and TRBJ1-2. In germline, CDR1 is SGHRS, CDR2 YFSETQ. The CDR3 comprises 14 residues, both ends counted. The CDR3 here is CASSATFSYYGCTF.

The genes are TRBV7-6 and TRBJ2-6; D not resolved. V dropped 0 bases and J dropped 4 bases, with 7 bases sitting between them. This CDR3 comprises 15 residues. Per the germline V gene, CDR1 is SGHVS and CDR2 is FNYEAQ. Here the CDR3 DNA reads TGTGCCAGCAGCTTAGCGCAGTTGGGGGCCAACGTCCTGACTTTC. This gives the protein CASSLAQLGANVLTF.

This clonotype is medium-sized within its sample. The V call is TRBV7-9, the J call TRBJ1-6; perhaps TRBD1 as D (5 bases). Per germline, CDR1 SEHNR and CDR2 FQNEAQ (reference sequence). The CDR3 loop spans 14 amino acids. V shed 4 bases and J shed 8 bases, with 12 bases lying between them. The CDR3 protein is CASSWLQADSPLHF. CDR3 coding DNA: TGTGCCAGCAGCTGGTTACAGGCGGATTCACCCCTCCACTTT.

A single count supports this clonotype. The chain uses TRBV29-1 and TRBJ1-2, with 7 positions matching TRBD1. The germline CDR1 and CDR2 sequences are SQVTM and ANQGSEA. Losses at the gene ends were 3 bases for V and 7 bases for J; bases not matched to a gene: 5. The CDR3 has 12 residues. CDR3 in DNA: TGCAGCGTTGATCGGCAGGGGGGTGGCTACACCTTC. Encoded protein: CSVDRQGGGYTF.

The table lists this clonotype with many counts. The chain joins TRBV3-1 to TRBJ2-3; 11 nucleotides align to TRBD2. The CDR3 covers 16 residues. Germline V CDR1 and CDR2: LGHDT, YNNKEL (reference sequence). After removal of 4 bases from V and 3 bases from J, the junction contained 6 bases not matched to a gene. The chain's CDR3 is CASSPLAGGGTDTQYF. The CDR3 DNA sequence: TGTGCCAGCAGCCCCCTAGCGGGAGGAGGTACAGATACGCAGTATTTT.

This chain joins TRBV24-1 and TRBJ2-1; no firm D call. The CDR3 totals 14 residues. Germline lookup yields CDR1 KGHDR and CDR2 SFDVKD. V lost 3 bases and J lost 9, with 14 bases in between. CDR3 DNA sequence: TGTGCCACCAGTGATCCCCTTTTGGCAGCTGAGCAGTTCTTC. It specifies CATSDPLLAAEQFF.

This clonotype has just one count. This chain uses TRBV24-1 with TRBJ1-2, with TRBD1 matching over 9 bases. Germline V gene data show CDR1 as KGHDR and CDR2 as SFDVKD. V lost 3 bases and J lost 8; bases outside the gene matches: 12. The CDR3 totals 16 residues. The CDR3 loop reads CATSDATQGAREGYTF. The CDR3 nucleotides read TGTGCCACCAGTGATGCTACACAGGGGGCAAGGGAAGGCTACACCTTC.